This TCR beta chain was documented in a study of T cells in Graves' hyperthyroidism and ophthalmopathy. Patients were aged 18 to 65, had disease duration under 2 months, and had newly diagnosed hyperthyroidism. This clonotype was seen at least ten times. Regions amplified from RNA transcripts were the TCR beta CDR3 regions. The HTBI primer set served for first-round RT-PCR of the TCR CDR3. TCRdb analysed the multiplex PCR reads with MiXCR anew, one entry per CDR3 protein. The sample lists 750,000 to 950,000 distinct CDR3 sequences, about two fifths occurring once. The germline V gene has CDR1 ENHRY and CDR2 SYGVKD. Trimming took 2 bases from V and 0 from J, leaving 4 bases between them. CDR3 size: 13 residues.

The specimen sequenced was blood. The receptor comes from a man younger than 35 with Graves' hyperthyroidism. J is TRBJ1-1 and V is TRBV10-3; D is uncertain. The CDR3 reads CAISEHMNTEAFF. The CDR3, as DNA: TGTGCCATCAGTGAGCACATGAACACTGAAGCTTTCTTT.